One sample yielded the 17 T cell receptor beta chains listed below, sequenced in a study of type 1 and type 2 diabetes patients. Amplification started from genomic DNA. Amplification of the beta chain CDR3 used 30 forward and 13 reverse multiplex primers. In TCRdb, the multiplex PCR reads were re-called with MiXCR into one record per CDR3 protein. The sample contains some 250,000 distinct CDR3 sequences, roughly 50% of which appear only once. The material sequenced was peripheral blood mononuclear cells (PBMCs). These TCRs come from a man between 18 and 35 years old with type 2 diabetes.

The sample holds a few counts of this clonotype. The chain recombines TRBV5-1 with TRBJ2-7; the D call may be TRBD1 or TRBD2 (5 bases each). There are 15 residues in the CDR3. V was pared by 5 bases and J by 2 bases, with 17 bases between. Per the germline V gene, CDR1 is SGHRS and CDR2 is YFSETQ. CDR3: CASSFYRDGTYEQYF. As DNA, the CDR3 is TGCGCCAGCAGTTTCTACCGGGACGGGACCTACGAGCAGTACTTC.

Turning to this clonotype: At one boundary the junction diverges from the germline segment, which might be a read error. The chain uses TRBV19 and TRBJ2-3; D is uncertain. The CDR3 consists of 14 residues. Germline V lookup: CDR1 LNHDA, CDR2 SQIVND (reference sequence). The CDR3 loop is CASSQAIGTDTRYF. CDR3 bases: TGTGCCAGTAGTCAAGCGATCGGCACAGATACGCGGTATTTT.

V and J are TRBV10-3 and TRBJ2-7; D possibly corresponds to TRBD2 (6 bases). In germline, CDR1 is ENHRY, CDR2 SYGVKD. There are 12 residues in the CDR3. V was cut by 3 bases and J by 4 bases, with 7 bases left in between. The CDR3 DNA follows: TGTGCCATCAGTGATGGGGGGTACGAGCAGTACTTC. The encoded protein is CAISDGGYEQYF.

The count of this clonotype is one. The rearrangement links TRBV12-3 or TRBV12-4 to TRBJ1-2; D not resolved. This CDR3 comprises 12 residues. Trimming stripped 3 bases from V and 8 bases from J, with 10 bases between. The CDR3 loop is CASSLIGNGYTF. CDR3 bases: TGTGCCAGCAGTTTGATAGGGAACGGCTACACCTTC.

This rearrangement joins TRBV5-1 to TRBJ2-7, with 9 bases aligning to TRBD2. The CDR3 contains 16 residues. Germline CDR1 SGHRS, CDR2 YFSETQ. V lost 5 bases and J lost 5; bases outside the gene matches: 14. This chain's CDR3 is CASSLRPAGGADEQYF. The CDR3 bases are TGCGCCAGCAGTCTTCGACCAGCGGGAGGAGCCGACGAGCAGTACTTC.

The chain is built from TRBV7-8 and TRBJ2-5; no definite D call. The V and J ends lost 6 bases and 5 bases respectively, with 10 bases between them. Germline V gene lookup returns CDR1 SGHVS and CDR2 FQNEAQ. The CDR3 consists of 12 residues. CDR3 sequence reads: CASSEVTETQYF. CDR3 sequence (DNA): TGTGCCAGCAGTGAGGTAACGGAGACCCAGTACTTC.

With respect to this clonotype: The junction shows a germline mismatch at one end, possibly a read error. This sequence joins TRBV14 and TRBJ1-2, with D unclear. There are 12 residues in the CDR3. Germline lookup yields CDR1 SGHDN and CDR2 FVKESK. The CDR3 region is CASSLDRFFVPF. CDR3 nucleotide sequence: TGTGCCAGCAGTTTGGACCGCTTTTTCGTCCCGTTC.

The chain couples TRBV4-2 to TRBJ2-7; D may match TRBD1 or TRBD2 (5 bases each). The V end lost 2 bases, the J end lost 6 bases, and 26 bases lay between the germline ends. The CDR3 consists of 18 residues. The germline V gene has CDR1 LGHNA and CDR2 YNFKEQ. The CDR3 nucleotides read TGTGCCAGCAGCCAACAAAGGGGACCAGGGTTGGGCCCTCCCGAGCAGTACTTC. This translates into CASSQQRGPGLGPPEQYF.

The rearrangement links TRBV18 to TRBJ2-7, with no clear D. Germline-derived CDR1 and CDR2 are KGHSH and LQKENI. V was clipped by 6 bases and J by 1 base, with 7 bases between them. The CDR3 sequence is 12 residues long. For the CDR3, the DNA is TGTGCCAGCTCGCCGGAGTCCTACGAGCAGTACTTC. Translation: CASSPESYEQYF.

The rearrangement links TRBV9 to TRBJ2-7; 7 nucleotides line up with TRBD1. The CDR3 loop spans 14 amino acids. Germline-derived CDR1 and CDR2 are SGDLS and YYNGEE. The ends lost 4 bases at V and 9 bases at J; junction bases unmatched: 13. CDR3 region: CASSPGRGNRVQYF. CDR3 DNA: TGTGCCAGCAGCCCGGGCAGGGGGAACCGCGTGCAGTACTTC.

The genes are TRBV29-1 and TRBJ2-3, with 11 bases that match TRBD1. Germline CDR1 is SQVTM and CDR2 is ANQGSEA. The CDR3 runs 14 residues. Losses at the gene ends were 6 bases for V and 3 bases for J; bases not matched to a gene: 5. The CDR3 reads CSVDRDRGTDTQYF. The CDR3 region has the DNA TGCAGCGTGGACCGGGACAGGGGGACAGATACGCAGTATTTT.

The rearrangement links TRBV19 to TRBJ1-5, with D perhaps TRBD1 (6 bases). The CDR3 runs to 15 residues. V was cut by 5 bases and J by 3 bases, with 14 bases left in between. The germline gives CDR1 LNHDA, CDR2 SQIVND (reference sequence). CDR3 protein: CASSALTGYNQPQHF. The CDR3 region has the DNA TGTGCCAGTAGTGCCCTGACAGGATACAATCAGCCCCAGCATTTT.

The chain has TRBV15 and TRBJ2-1, with TRBD1 matching over 7 bases. After removal of 4 bases from V and 7 bases from J, the junction contained 16 bases not matched to a gene. Germline CDR1 is LNHNV and CDR2 is YYDKDF (reference sequence). The length of the CDR3 is 17 residues. The CDR3, as DNA: TGTGCCACCAGCAAGAACCAACTGGGACAGCCGGCTAATGAGCAGTTCTTC. Translating it yields CATSKNQLGQPANEQFF.

The chain carries TRBV19 and TRBJ2-5, with D perhaps TRBD2 (5 bases). Germline V CDR1 and CDR2: LNHDA, SQIVND (reference sequence). This CDR3 spans 13 amino acids. Trimming removed 4 bases at V and 5 bases at J, with 11 bases between. In DNA form, the CDR3 reads TGTGCCAGTAGTACCGCGGAGGTGGAGACCCAGTACTTC. It yields the protein CASSTAEVETQYF.

This clonotype was seen a handful of times. The CDR3 bases are TGCGCCAGCAGCTTGTTTGGGGAGGGTTTCGACGAGCAGTACTTC. Protein product: CASSLFGEGFDEQYF. The chain joins TRBV5-1 to TRBJ2-7, with TRBD2 identical over 7 bases. Germline CDR1 SGHRS, CDR2 YFSETQ. Unmatched junction bases numbered 9, after V lost 1 base and J lost 5 bases. The length of the CDR3 is 15 residues. Full variable domain (rest looked up from reference TRBV5-1 and TRBJ2-7): KAGVTQTPRYLIKTRGQQVTLSCSPISGHRSVSWYQQTPGQGLQFLFEYFSETQRNKGNFPGRFSGRQFSNSRSEMNVSTLELGDSALYLCASSLFGEGFDEQYFGPGTRLTVT.

This clonotype was observed many times. The genes are TRBV2 and TRBJ2-5, with D possibly TRBD2 on 7 matching bases. Germline V CDR1 and CDR2: SNHLY, FYNNEI. The CDR3 loop spans 15 amino acids. The V end was cut by 2 bases, the J end by 5 bases, with 15 bases between. The CDR3 DNA sequence: TGTGCCAGCAGTGAAAGTGGGGGGGCCGGTGAGACCCAGTACTTC. The encoded protein is CASSESGGAGETQYF. Full variable domain (missing parts from reference TRBV2 and TRBJ2-5): EPEVTQTPSHQVTQMGQEVILRCVPISNHLYFYWYRQILGQKVEFLVSFYNNEISEKSEIFDDQFSVERPDGSNFTLKIRSTKLEDSAMYFCASSESGGAGETQYFGPGTRLLVL.

The chain joins TRBV5-1 to TRBJ1-3; D not resolved. CDR1 SGHRS and CDR2 YFSETQ come from the germline V gene. The CDR3 has 13 residues. The germline V and J ends were trimmed by 2 bases and 2 bases, with 5 bases remaining between them. The CDR3, as DNA: TGCGCCAGCAGCTTCGGCACTGGAAACACCATATATTTT. It translates to CASSFGTGNTIYF.